Following are 5 T cell receptor beta chains from one sample sequenced in a study of blood T cell repertoires in COVID-19. TCRdb's table, derived via immunoSEQ multiplex PCR, lists solely in-frame clones and lacks some. This sample has roughly 180,000 clones, with approximately 83% found just once. The sample taken for sequencing was peripheral blood. The receptors derive from a woman aged 40 to 50 with COVID-19, enrolled during active disease.

This clone has just one count. The chain links TRBV6-6 to TRBJ1-4; TRBD1 matches 9 bases. The V segment lost 6 bases and the J segment 7 bases; nucleotides outside the gene matches: 9. The CDR3 length is 15 residues. Looked up from germline, CDR1 is MNHNY and CDR2 is SVGAGI (reference sequence). The CDR3 loop is CASSAGQGTREKLFF. The DNA for the CDR3 is TGTGCCAGCAGCGCGGGACAGGGAACGCGTGAAAAACTGTTTTTT.

V gene TRBV19 combines with J gene TRBJ2-7; TRBD2 matches 15 bases. The CDR3 consists of 14 residues. J was trimmed by 5 bases and V by 6 bases; bases with no gene match: 2. Germline V CDR1 and CDR2: LNHDA, SQIVND (reference sequence). CDR3 DNA sequence: TGTGCCAGTAGGGGACTAGCGGGAGGTAACGAGCAGTACTTC. Protein product: CASRGLAGGNEQYF. The variable domain in full, with the rest retrieved from reference TRBV19 and TRBJ2-7, is DGGITQSPKYLFRKEGQNVTLSCEQNLNHDAMYWYRQDPGQGLRLIYYSQIVNDFQKGDIAEGYSVSREKKESFPLTVTSAQKNPTAFYLCASRGLAGGNEQYFGPGTRLTVT.

This clone is a singleton in its sample. This chain uses TRBV5-1 with TRBJ2-7; D is ambiguous. Per the germline V gene, CDR1 is SGHRS and CDR2 is YFSETQ. The germline V and J ends were trimmed by 2 bases and 3 bases, with 12 bases remaining between them. The CDR3 spans 14 residues. The CDR3 nucleotides read TGCGCCAGCAGCTTACCGGAGATGGGCTACGAGCAGTACTTC. This codes for CASSLPEMGYEQYF. The whole variable domain, filled in from reference TRBV5-1 and TRBJ2-7, reads KAGVTQTPRYLIKTRGQQVTLSCSPISGHRSVSWYQQTPGQGLQFLFEYFSETQRNKGNFPGRFSGRQFSNSRSEMNVSTLELGDSALYLCASSLPEMGYEQYFGPGTRLTVT.

The V gene is TRBV27, the J gene TRBJ2-5, with TRBD2 matching over 7 bases. Trimming removed 5 bases from V and 12 bases from J; junction bases left unmatched: 9. This CDR3 region has 12 residues. The germline V gene encodes CDR1 MNHEY and CDR2 SMNVEV (reference sequence). CDR3 residues: CASSPLGREEYF. CDR3 nucleotides: TGTGCCAGCAGTCCATTAGGGAGGGAAGAGTACTTC.

The genes are TRBV4-1 and TRBJ2-1; the D gene is possibly TRBD2 (6 bases). V shed 0 bases and J shed 5 bases, with 20 bases lying between them. The CDR3 loop spans 18 amino acids. Germline V lookup: CDR1 MGHRA, CDR2 YSYEKL. In DNA form, the CDR3 reads TGCGCCAGCAGCCAAGAGGTCTCCGGGGCGGGGCAGGACAATGAGCAGTTCTTC. This translates into CASSQEVSGAGQDNEQFF.